These 7 T cell receptor beta chains were sequenced from one sample in a study of blood T cells in healthy people across ages. PCR was performed a second time for about 6 to 12 cycles using a sample-barcoded 5' primer and a J-beta primer mix. TCRdb passed the 5' RACE reads through MiXCR, listing each CDR3 protein once. The sample yields roughly 2 million distinct CDR3 sequences, about 50% seen once. Sample: blood. These receptors came from a middle-aged woman in good health.

The rearrangement uses TRBV28 and TRBJ2-5; D perhaps matches TRBD2 (5 bases). This CDR3 is built from 16 residues. V was cut by 7 bases and J by 1 base, with 19 bases left in between. Germline values: CDR1 MDHEN, CDR2 SYDVKM. The CDR3 protein is CASTKLRGELQETQYF. CDR3 DNA: TGTGCCAGCACCAAACTACGGGGAGAGCTCCAAGAGACCCAGTACTTC.

As regards this clonotype: Compared with germline, one end of the junction differs, possibly owing to a read error. This chain joins TRBV6-1 and TRBJ2-1; the D gene is possibly TRBD2 (6 bases). The CDR3 length is 13 residues. The germline V gene encodes CDR1 MNHNS and CDR2 SASEGT. The CDR3 nucleotides are TGTGTCAGCAGTGGCACTAGCCCGAATGAGCAGTTCTTC. It is translated as CVSSGTSPNEQFF.

The gene calls are TRBV12-3 or TRBV12-4 and TRBJ1-2; D not resolved. V was clipped by 6 bases and J by 3 bases, with 23 bases between them. The CDR3 has 17 amino acids. The CDR3 DNA is TGTGCCAGCAGACCATGGGGATCCAGGAACCAACACTATGGCTACACCTTC. Translating it yields CASRPWGSRNQHYGYTF.

V usage is TRBV18 and J usage is TRBJ2-7; D remains ambiguous. Trimming took 1 base from V and 8 from J, leaving 12 bases between them. Germline CDR1 and CDR2: KGHSH and LQKENI. There are 13 residues in the CDR3. The CDR3, as DNA: TGTGCCAGCTCACCACAGGGTGGGCGGCAGCAGTACTTC. It specifies CASSPQGGRQQYF.

The V and J genes are TRBV18 and TRBJ1-2; no clear D. The germline CDR1 and CDR2 sequences are KGHSH and LQKENI. The CDR3 contains 14 residues. The V end lost 1 base, the J end lost 4 bases, and 10 bases lay between the germline ends. The CDR3 DNA is TGTGCCAGCTCACCACGCCAGGACGCCTATGGCTACACCTTC. This gives the protein CASSPRQDAYGYTF. Full variable domain (remainder filled in from reference TRBV18 and TRBJ1-2): NAGVMQNPRHLVRRRGQEARLRCSPMKGHSHVYWYRQLPEEGLKFMVYLQKENIIDESGMPKERFSAEFPKEGPSILRIQQVVRGDSAAYFCASSPRQDAYGYTFGSGTRLTVV.

The J gene is TRBJ2-6, the V gene TRBV5-6; no clear D gene. With 9 bases removed from V and 0 bases from J, the gap between germline ends came to 13 bases. Germline-derived CDR1 and CDR2 are SGHDT and YYEEEE. CDR3 size: 15 residues. CDR3 coding DNA: TGTGCCACCTACTTGCGCAGCTCTGGGGCCAACGTCCTGACTTTC. It encodes CATYLRSSGANVLTF.

The chain joins TRBV6-5 to TRBJ2-3; a possible D gene is TRBD1 (6 bases). The germline CDR1 and CDR2 sequences are MNHEY and SVGAGI. V was shortened by 2 bases and J by 5 bases, with 11 bases between the two germline ends. The CDR3 runs 14 residues. CDR3 sequence reads: CASSYRQVLDTQYF. CDR3 bases: TGTGCCAGCAGTTACCGACAGGTTTTAGATACGCAGTATTTT.